The 30 T cell receptor beta chains given below trace back to one sample, sequenced in a study of technical replicates of blood from a few donors. Produced via immunoSEQ multiplex PCR; TCRdb's table is partial and in-frame only. The data hold approximately 79,000 clones, with approximately 97% observed a single time. Sequences were obtained from T cells isolated from PBMCs. These receptors all come from a human donor in good health.

This chain connects TRBV15 to TRBJ2-5, with unresolved D. The CDR3 sequence is 15 residues long. Germline CDR1 is LNHNV and CDR2 is YYDKDF (reference sequence). With 2 bases removed from V and 1 base from J, the gap between germline ends came to 11 bases. CDR3 region: CATSRYTDPQETQYF. The CDR3, as DNA: TGTGCCACCAGCAGATATACAGACCCCCAAGAGACCCAGTACTTC. The whole variable domain, remainder taken from reference TRBV15 and TRBJ2-5, is DAMVIQNPRYQVTQFGKPVTLSCSQTLNHNVMYWYQQKSSQAPKLLFHYYDKDFNNEADTPDNFQSRRPNTSFCFLDIRSPGLGDTAMYLCATSRYTDPQETQYFGPGTRLLVL.

The V and J genes are TRBV7-3 and TRBJ2-3; 16 bases map to TRBD2. V was pared by 4 bases and J by 5 bases, with 12 bases of the junction left unmatched. The CDR3 spans 19 residues. Germline V CDR1 and CDR2: SGHTA, FQGTGA. The CDR3 loop reads CASSSPPGLAGGREDTQYF. As DNA, the CDR3 is TGTGCCAGCAGCTCCCCACCGGGACTAGCGGGGGGGCGGGAAGATACGCAGTATTTT.

V is TRBV4-1 and J is TRBJ1-5; D remains ambiguous. The CDR3 covers 15 residues. V gave up 2 bases and J gave up 1 base, with 9 bases separating them. Germline V gives CDR1 MGHRA, CDR2 YSYEKL. The CDR3 region has the DNA TGCGCCAGCAGCCAATTCCGGGAAAGCAATCAGCCCCAGCATTTT. Residues: CASSQFRESNQPQHF.

This sequence joins TRBV7-9 and TRBJ1-5; D gene ambiguous. Trimming pared 5 bases from V and 2 bases from J, leaving 13 bases between. Germline CDR1 reads SEHNR; CDR2 reads FQNEAQ (reference sequence). The CDR3 is 15 amino acids. The CDR3 loop reads CASSPGGGGNQPQHF. CDR3 nucleotide sequence: TGTGCCAGCAGCCCGGGTGGAGGAGGCAATCAGCCCCAGCATTTT.

This rearrangement joins TRBV2 to TRBJ2-6; TRBD2 matches at 7 bases. V lost 6 bases and J lost 0; bases outside the gene matches: 2. Germline assignment: CDR1 SNHLY and CDR2 FYNNEI. CDR3 length: 15 amino acids. The CDR3 DNA reads as TGTGCCAGCAGGGGGGGGTCCTCTGGGGCCAACGTCCTGACTTTC. This sequence encodes CASRGGSSGANVLTF.

V is TRBV4-1 and J is TRBJ2-1, with 8 bases identical to TRBD2. Germline-derived CDR1 and CDR2 are MGHRA and YSYEKL. The V and J ends lost 0 bases and 0 bases, in that order; junction bases with no gene match: 7. The CDR3 length is 18 residues. CDR3 residues: CASSQEPPGGSSYNEQFF. The CDR3 coding sequence is TGCGCCAGCAGCCAAGAGCCCCCGGGAGGGAGCTCCTACAATGAGCAGTTCTTC.

This sequence joins TRBV6-1 and TRBJ2-7, with 9 bases aligning to TRBD2. The CDR3 contains 13 residues. Germline assignment: CDR1 MNHNS and CDR2 SASEGT. After removal of 8 bases from V and 3 bases from J, the junction contained 5 bases not matched to a gene. CDR3 DNA sequence: TGTGCCAGCGGCCCACTAGCGGGCTACGAGCAGTACTTC. As protein: CASGPLAGYEQYF.

V gene TRBV5-4 combines with J gene TRBJ2-2; perhaps TRBD1 as D (6 bases). The germline V gene encodes CDR1 SGHNT and CDR2 YYREEE (reference sequence). This CDR3 has 15 residues. Between the trimmed V and J ends, which lost 1 base and 5 bases, there was a span of 12 bases. The CDR3 DNA follows: TGTGCCAGCAGCTTGTTAGCAGGGGAAACCGGGGAGCTGTTTTTT. Protein product: CASSLLAGETGELFF.

The chain couples TRBV29-1 to TRBJ2-3; no clear D. The germline V gene has CDR1 SQVTM and CDR2 ANQGSEA. Deletions cut 7 bases from V and 1 base from J, with 12 bases between. The CDR3 totals 13 residues. CDR3 amino acids: CSGPVPGTDTQYF. In nucleotides, the CDR3 is TGCAGCGGTCCTGTTCCGGGCACAGATACGCAGTATTTT.

The CDR3 DNA follows: TGTGCCAGCAGCTCACACAGGGGCATGAACACTGAAGCTTTCTTT. Protein product: CASSSHRGMNTEAFF. The rearrangement joins TRBV13 to TRBJ1-1, with 7 bases identical to TRBD1. After removal of 4 bases from V and 0 bases from J, the junction contained 5 bases not matched to a gene. Germline CDR1 and CDR2: PRHDT and FYEKMQ (reference sequence). There are 15 residues in the CDR3.

The chain carries TRBV10-3 and TRBJ2-1; 8 bases are shared with TRBD2. Germline CDR1 and CDR2: ENHRY and SYGVKD. Trimming took 11 bases from V and 5 from J; bases not matched to a gene: 2. This CDR3 has 11 amino acids. The CDR3 nucleotides are TGTGCCTACGGGAGGGACAATGAGCAGTTCTTC. Translation: CAYGRDNEQFF.

The genes are TRBV4-2 and TRBJ2-3; D is uncertain. CDR3 length: 15 amino acids. CDR1 LGHNA and CDR2 YNFKEQ come from the germline V gene. Trimming removed 0 bases from V and 2 bases from J, with 9 bases in between. CDR3 protein: CASSQDWWATDTQYF. As DNA, the CDR3 is TGTGCCAGCAGCCAAGATTGGTGGGCCACAGATACGCAGTATTTT.

V usage is TRBV27 and J usage is TRBJ2-1; 7 bases map to TRBD1. Germline assignment: CDR1 MNHEY and CDR2 SMNVEV (reference sequence). J was trimmed by 7 bases and V by 5 bases; bases with no gene match: 5. The CDR3 loop spans 13 amino acids. CDR3 DNA: TGTGCCAGCAGTGTCGACAGGGCTAATGAGCAGTTCTTC. Translation: CASSVDRANEQFF.

The chain joins TRBV7-9 to TRBJ1-2; perhaps TRBD1 as D (6 bases). Germline V lookup: CDR1 SEHNR, CDR2 FQNEAQ (reference sequence). V lost 7 bases to trimming and J lost 6 bases, with 24 bases between them. The length of the CDR3 is 16 residues. Here the CDR3 DNA reads TGTGCCAGCATTCCCCGTTCATTAGCAGGGGCAGATGGCTACACCTTC. Residues: CASIPRSLAGADGYTF.

This rearrangement joins TRBV6-1 to TRBJ2-3, with TRBD2 as a possible D gene (7 bases). V dropped 7 bases and J dropped 3 bases, with 17 bases sitting between them. The germline V gene encodes CDR1 MNHNS and CDR2 SASEGT. This CDR3 region has 15 residues. CDR3 sequence reads: CASTSLRGGTDTQYF. The CDR3 nucleotides are TGTGCCAGCACCTCCTTGAGGGGGGGTACAGATACGCAGTATTTT.

The chain employs TRBV2 and TRBJ1-5; a possible D gene is TRBD1 (6 bases). Trimming removed 2 bases from V and 5 bases from J, with 13 bases in between. The CDR3 is 15 residues long. CDR1 and CDR2 from the germline V gene are SNHLY and FYNNEI. The CDR3 DNA is TGTGCCAGCAGTGAAATACAGGGCGTGGATCAGCCCCAGCATTTT. It codes for CASSEIQGVDQPQHF.

The J gene is TRBJ2-7, the V gene TRBV28; a weak D match, TRBD1 (6 bases). The ends were cut back, 5 bases at V and 0 bases at J, with 14 bases in the middle. CDR1 MDHEN and CDR2 SYDVKM come from the germline V gene. This CDR3 has 15 residues. The CDR3 loop reads CASSLGDRSSYEQYF. CDR3 DNA sequence: TGTGCCAGCAGTCTGGGAGACAGGAGCTCCTACGAGCAGTACTTC.

This clone was observed a single time. The chain uses TRBV6-4 and TRBJ1-6; 9 nucleotides match TRBD1. Germline CDR1 reads MRHNA; CDR2 reads SNTAGT. With 6 bases clipped from V and 7 bases from J, the junction kept 7 bases outside the gene matches. The CDR3 has 15 residues. The CDR3 bases are TGTGCCAGCAGCGCCTCCGGGACAGGGAATTCACCCCTCCACTTT. Its translation is CASSASGTGNSPLHF.

The chain is built from TRBV6-5 and TRBJ1-3; TRBD1 is a possible D gene (6 bases). V lost 5 bases, J lost 3 bases, and 11 bases lay in between. Germline V CDR1 and CDR2: MNHEY, SVGAGI. The CDR3 length is 14 residues. Written as DNA, the CDR3 is TGTGCCAGCAGTGAGCAGGGGTTTGGAAACACCATATATTTT. Translated: CASSEQGFGNTIYF.

The CDR3 region has the DNA TGTGCCAGCAGTCCTCCGGGACAAGCATACAATGAGCAGTTCTTC. It specifies CASSPPGQAYNEQFF. The rearrangement links TRBV27 to TRBJ2-1; TRBD1 might be the D (6 bases). The CDR3 runs to 15 residues. CDR1 and CDR2 from the germline V gene are MNHEY and SMNVEV (reference sequence). Trimming pared 5 bases from V and 4 bases from J, leaving 15 bases between.

The gene calls are TRBV2 and TRBJ1-3; the D gene is possibly TRBD1 (5 bases). From germline, CDR1 is SNHLY and CDR2 FYNNEI. The CDR3 loop spans 15 amino acids. The germline V and J ends were trimmed by 6 bases and 2 bases, with 14 bases remaining between them. The CDR3 DNA reads as TGTGCCAGCAGGTCTGCTGGGGGGGCTGGAAACACCATATATTTT. Its protein product is CASRSAGGAGNTIYF.

V gene TRBV4-1 combines with J gene TRBJ2-1; D is unclear. Per the germline V gene, CDR1 is MGHRA and CDR2 is YSYEKL. Trimming cost V 2 bases and J 6 bases, with 14 bases left between them. The CDR3 spans 15 residues. The CDR3 sequence: CASSQPLDIGNEQFF. CDR3 sequence (DNA): TGCGCCAGCAGCCAACCCCTCGACATCGGCAATGAGCAGTTCTTC.

The CDR3 here is CASSLRAGQDEQFF. The CDR3 DNA reads as TGTGCCAGCAGCTTAAGGGCGGGGCAGGATGAGCAGTTCTTC. The V gene is TRBV7-9, the J gene TRBJ2-1; possible D gene TRBD2, 6 bases. The CDR3 spans 14 residues. Per the germline V gene, CDR1 is SEHNR and CDR2 is FQNEAQ (reference sequence). V gave up 2 bases and J gave up 8 bases, with 13 bases separating them.

This rearrangement joins TRBV6-1 to TRBJ2-3; 7 bases map to TRBD1. V shed 4 bases and J 6 bases; nucleotides not matched to a gene: 7. This CDR3 is 14 amino acids long. Germline CDR1 reads MNHNS; CDR2 reads SASEGT. CDR3 protein: CASSGDSSADTQYF. DNA of the CDR3: TGTGCCAGCAGTGGGGACAGTTCGGCGGATACGCAGTATTTT.

V usage is TRBV6-1 and J usage is TRBJ1-4, with a tentative D call TRBD1 (6 bases). The germline V and J ends were trimmed by 4 bases and 7 bases, with 13 bases remaining between them. CDR1 is MNHNS and CDR2 is SASEGT in the germline V gene. The length of the CDR3 is 14 residues. The CDR3 protein is CASSVQGSGEKLFF. The CDR3 DNA follows: TGTGCCAGCAGTGTACAGGGTTCGGGTGAAAAACTGTTTTTT.

The chain links TRBV29-1 to TRBJ2-1, with TRBD2 identical over 9 bases. CDR3 length equals 15 residues. Per germline, CDR1 SQVTM and CDR2 ANQGSEA. Losses at the gene ends were 4 bases for V and 4 bases for J; bases not matched to a gene: 8. The CDR3 is CSVVSGTSSYNEQFF. As DNA, the CDR3 is TGCAGCGTTGTATCCGGGACTAGCAGTTACAATGAGCAGTTCTTC.

A few counts support this clone. The chain combines TRBV7-9 with TRBJ1-1; no reliable D call. This CDR3 spans 14 amino acids. Germline CDR1 SEHNR, CDR2 FQNEAQ (reference sequence). The V end lost 4 bases, the J end lost 5 bases, and 14 bases lay between the germline ends. CDR3 nucleotides: TGTGCCAGCAGCTACGACATGATCAATACTGAAGCTTTCTTT. It specifies CASSYDMINTEAFF.

The rearrangement joins TRBV18 to TRBJ2-6; TRBD1 matches at 9 bases. The germline gives CDR1 KGHSH, CDR2 LQKENI. The J segment lost 4 bases and the V segment lost 3 bases, leaving 7 bases of the junction unmatched. The CDR3 contains 17 residues. Here the CDR3 reads CASSPPTGGVGANVLTF. The CDR3 DNA reads TGTGCCAGCTCACCCCCAACAGGGGGCGTCGGGGCCAACGTCCTGACTTTC.

The chain recombines TRBV28 with TRBJ2-1; maybe TRBD2 (6 bases). The CDR3 length is 14 residues. The germline V gene has CDR1 MDHEN and CDR2 SYDVKM. V lost 3 bases and J 10 bases, leaving 16 bases between the germline ends. In DNA, the CDR3 is TGTGCCAGCAGTTTCTGGACTAAGACGGAGGAGCAGTTCTTC. Amino acids: CASSFWTKTEEQFF. Full variable domain (outside the CDR3, taken from reference TRBV28 and TRBJ2-1): DVKVTQSSRYLVKRTGEKVFLECVQDMDHENMFWYRQDPGLGLRLIYFSYDVKMKEKGDIPEGYSVSREKKERFSLILESASTNQTSMYLCASSFWTKTEEQFFGPGTRLTVL.

This chain connects TRBV5-4 to TRBJ1-6; 7 nucleotides agree with TRBD1. Losses at the gene ends were 2 bases for V and 8 bases for J; bases not matched to a gene: 4. Germline CDR1 is SGHNT and CDR2 is YYREEE (reference sequence). The CDR3 contains 14 residues. For the CDR3, the DNA is TGTGCCAGCAGCTTTATCCAGGGGGATTCACCCCTCCACTTT. It codes for CASSFIQGDSPLHF.